One sample yielded the 13 T cell receptor beta chains listed below, sequenced in a study of cytomegalovirus exposure and HLA in healthy donors. PCR involved 60 Vbeta and 13 Jbeta primers. Only in-frame clones appear in the TCRdb table, and some are missing; sequencing was by immunoSEQ multiplex PCR. This sample has approximately 120,000 clones, with about 86% found just once. Material: PBMCs. Every receptor here comes from a woman younger than 45 in good health and CMV-seronegative.

In DNA form, the CDR3 reads TGTGCCAGCAGCTTGGGCGGGACCACAGATACGCAGTATTTT. This codes for CASSLGGTTDTQYF. The chain carries TRBV7-8 and TRBJ2-3; maybe TRBD2 (6 bases). The V end lost 3 bases, the J end lost 2 bases, and 9 bases lay between the germline ends. Germline V gene lookup returns CDR1 SGHVS and CDR2 FQNEAQ. CDR3 length: 14 amino acids.

J is TRBJ2-5 and V is TRBV9; D unresolved. Germline-derived CDR1 and CDR2 are SGDLS and YYNGEE. V dropped 3 bases and J dropped 4 bases, with 13 bases sitting between them. The CDR3 extends over 14 amino acids. The CDR3 DNA is TGTGCCAGCAGCGCCGAGGCGCAGATAGAGACCCAGTACTTC. Translated, it gives CASSAEAQIETQYF.

The V and J genes are TRBV10-2 and TRBJ2-1, with 7 bases matching TRBD2. After removal of 6 bases from V and 5 bases from J, the junction contained 1 base not matched to a gene. This CDR3 comprises 12 residues. The germline CDR1 and CDR2 sequences are WSHSY and SAAADI. CDR3 bases: TGCGCCAGCAGGGGAGGGAACAATGAGCAGTTCTTC. Amino acid sequence: CASRGGNNEQFF.

CDR3: CASSLAIGKEAFF. CDR3 nucleotide sequence: TGTGCCAGCAGCTTAGCCATCGGGAAGGAAGCTTTCTTT. This sequence joins TRBV11-2 and TRBJ1-1; D is undetermined. Germline CDR1 reads SGHAT; CDR2 reads FQNNGV. V lost 1 base and J 8 bases, leaving 11 bases between the germline ends. The CDR3 loop spans 13 amino acids.

The chain has TRBV1 and TRBJ2-1; TRBD2 was called by the table and not checked on the DNA. TRBV1 is reported as a pseudogene. This CDR3 comprises 17 residues. In nucleotides, the CDR3 is TGCACCAGCAGCCAGCAAATAGGGACTAGCGACTACAATGAGCAGTTCTTC. Amino acid sequence: CTSSQQIGTSDYNEQFF.

The chain uses TRBV29-1 and TRBJ2-7; D gene unclear. From germline, CDR1 is SQVTM and CDR2 ANQGSEA. The germline V and J ends were trimmed by 5 bases and 0 bases, with 5 bases remaining between them. CDR3 size: 11 residues. CDR3 nucleotides: TGCAGCGTTCGCGTCTCCTACGAGCAGTACTTC. Protein: CSVRVSYEQYF.

This CDR3 is CATRPFGADRGPLNTEAFF. CDR3 DNA: TGTGCCACTCGTCCGTTTGGGGCGGACAGGGGACCCCTGAACACTGAAGCTTTCTTT. The chain joins TRBV10-3 to TRBJ1-1; 9 positions agree with TRBD1. Germline V gives CDR1 ENHRY, CDR2 SYGVKD. V lost 10 bases to trimming and J lost 0 bases; unmatched junction nucleotides: 21. The CDR3 consists of 19 residues.

This chain links TRBV13 with TRBJ2-3; 9 bases map to TRBD2. The junction had 5 bases not matched to a gene; V was cut back by 5 bases and J by 5 bases. This CDR3 is built from 14 residues. Per the germline V gene, CDR1 is PRHDT and CDR2 is FYEKMQ (reference sequence). The chain's CDR3 is CASSPSSGVDTQYF. The CDR3 DNA reads as TGTGCCAGCAGCCCCTCTAGCGGGGTAGATACGCAGTATTTT. Full variable domain (outside the CDR3, taken from reference TRBV13 and TRBJ2-3): AAGVIQSPRHLIKEKRETATLKCYPIPRHDTVYWYQQGPGQDPQFLISFYEKMQSDKGSIPDRFSAQQFSDYHSELNMSSLELGDSALYFCASSPSSGVDTQYFGPGTRLTVL.

A single count supports this clone. The chain joins TRBV7-9 to TRBJ2-1; possibly TRBD1 for D (5 bases). Trimming took off 5 bases at V and 0 bases at J, with 14 bases between the two ends. This CDR3 is built from 16 residues. Germline CDR1 and CDR2: SEHNR and FQNEAQ (reference sequence). The CDR3: CASSPRTRNSYNEQFF. The CDR3 DNA sequence: TGTGCCAGCAGCCCTCGGACACGTAACTCCTACAATGAGCAGTTCTTC.

This rearrangement joins TRBV9 to TRBJ2-1, with D hard to call. V gave up 0 bases and J gave up 4 bases, with 11 bases separating them. Germline CDR1 SGDLS, CDR2 YYNGEE. This CDR3 contains 15 residues. The DNA for the CDR3 is TGTGCCAGCAGCGTAGTTGCGGCCACATACAATGAGCAGTTCTTC. This codes for CASSVVAATYNEQFF.

This chain links TRBV5-6 with TRBJ2-1; the match to TRBD2 covers 8 bases. The CDR3 totals 14 residues. After removal of 3 bases from V and 6 bases from J, the junction contained 5 bases not matched to a gene. The germline V gene encodes CDR1 SGHDT and CDR2 YYEEEE. CDR3 in DNA: TGTGCCAGCAGCTCCTACAGCGGGGGCAATGAGCAGTTCTTC. It translates to CASSSYSGGNEQFF.

This chain links TRBV9 with TRBJ2-2; 7 bases fit TRBD2. Per the germline V gene, CDR1 is SGDLS and CDR2 is YYNGEE. The CDR3 has 15 amino acids. After removal of 7 bases from V and 0 bases from J, the junction contained 6 bases not matched to a gene. In nucleotides, the CDR3 is TGTGCCAGCCAGCGGGACCAATCGAACACCGGGGAGCTGTTTTTT. Residues: CASQRDQSNTGELFF.

V is TRBV6-1 and J is TRBJ1-6; 10 nucleotides agree with TRBD1. Trimming removed 4 bases from V and 7 bases from J; junction bases left unmatched: 4. Germline CDR1 and CDR2: MNHNS and SASEGT. The CDR3 length is 15 residues. CDR3 loop: CASSGQDRGNSPLHF. The CDR3 nucleotides read TGTGCCAGCAGTGGTCAGGACAGGGGGAATTCACCCCTCCACTTT.